The TCR beta chain under discussion was sequenced for a study of immune evolution from preneoplasia to lung adenocarcinoma. The CDR3 has 15 amino acids. The ends lost 5 bases at V and 0 bases at J; junction bases unmatched: 6. Germline V gene lookup returns CDR1 SEHNR and CDR2 FQNEAQ (reference sequence). Regarding the study as a whole: Later-stage lesions appeared to have more T cells, more diversity, less clonality.

About this clone itself: As yet, its antigen is unknown.

The table came from immunoSEQ multiplex PCR; TCRdb's copy has only in-frame clones and leaves some out. The repertoire includes nearly 5,500 clones, around 87% of them detected once, and about 3% sits in the top ten. Patients had resection in Japan or China between the mid-2010s and the late 2010s. This chain links TRBV7-9 with TRBJ2-5, with 7 bases aligning to TRBD1. Sequences were obtained from FFPE invasive lung adenocarcinoma tissue. This TCR was sampled from a person between 50 and 69 years old with lung adenocarcinoma. The CDR3: CASSNKQGYQETQYF. CDR3 coding DNA: TGTGCCAGCAGCAACAAACAGGGGTACCAAGAGACCCAGTACTTC.